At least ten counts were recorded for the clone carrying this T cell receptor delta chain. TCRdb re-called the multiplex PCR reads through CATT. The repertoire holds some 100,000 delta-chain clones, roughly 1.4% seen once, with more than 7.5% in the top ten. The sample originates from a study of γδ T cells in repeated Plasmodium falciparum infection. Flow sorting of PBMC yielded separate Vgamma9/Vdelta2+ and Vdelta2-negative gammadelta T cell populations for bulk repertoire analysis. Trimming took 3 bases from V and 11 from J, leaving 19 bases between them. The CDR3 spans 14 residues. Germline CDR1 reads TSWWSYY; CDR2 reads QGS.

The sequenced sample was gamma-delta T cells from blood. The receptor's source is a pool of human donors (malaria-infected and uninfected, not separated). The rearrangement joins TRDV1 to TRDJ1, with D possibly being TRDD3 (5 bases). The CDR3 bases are TGTGCTCTTGGGGACCCGCTCCGGATATCTAAGCTCATCTTT. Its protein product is CALGDPLRISKLIF.